Detailed here is one T cell receptor (beta chain). Its target is unknown. The data belong to a study of T cells after yellow fever vaccination. On the study more broadly: Low-cell-number fractions were prepared with SMART-Seq v4 Ultra Low Input.

General study points: Across the CD4 and CD8 compartments, a small share of clonotypes was present in both.

V lost 5 bases, J lost 4 bases, and 18 bases lay in between. Germline V gene data show CDR1 as DFQATT and CDR2 as SNEGSKA (reference sequence). CDR3 length equals 15 residues. A universal primer site and UMIs were added as TCR cDNA was made by 5'RACE template switching. TCRdb reprocessed the 5' RACE reads via MiXCR and lists one record per CDR3 protein. The data show about 580,000 distinct CDR3 sequences, with around a sixth seen just once and around a sixth held by the top ten. The material was PBMCs, obtained about 5 days after the first yellow fever vaccination. The chain joins TRBV20-1 to TRBJ1-3; unclear D gene. This clonotype was sampled from a man aged 18 to 30 who received the YFV17D yellow fever vaccine. The CDR3 DNA follows: TGCAGTGCTCTCACCCGACCAGGATCAGGAAACACCATATATTTT. Translated, it gives CSALTRPGSGNTIYF.